A selection of T cell receptor beta chains follows, all from one sample in a study of early T cells in non-severe SARS-CoV-2 infection. MiXCR was run by TCRdb on the 5' RACE reads, yielding one entry per CDR3 protein. The table shows about 48,000 distinct CDR3 sequences, with about 9.8% occurring only once. The specimen sequenced was whole blood. These receptors were collected from an adult who was a healthcare worker with PCR-confirmed SARS-CoV-2 infection or an uninfected control (not recorded which). CDR3s leave out the opening cysteine and the closing phenylalanine or tryptophan.

>TRBV27|TRBJ1-1
ASSSTGTVNTEAF
>TRBV7-6|TRBJ2-3
ASSSDGDTQY
>TRBV6-6|TRBJ2-2
ASRVAGNTGELF
>TRBV7-9|TRBJ2-1
ASSLFENEQF
>TRBV4-1|TRBJ2-1
ASSYASEYYNEQF
>TRBV20-1|TRBJ1-2
SASGQQSSYGYT
>TRBV6-2/TRBV6-3|TRBJ2-7
ASRENRRTSGRRVGFYEQY
>TRBV2|TRBJ1-3
ASSSDRLDGNTIY
>TRBV6-5|TRBJ1-1
ASSRDRARTEAF
>TRBV29-1|TRBJ2-2
SVEDRVGELF
>TRBV27|TRBJ1-1
ASSLMGPGEAF
>TRBV11-2|TRBJ2-5
ASAPRVSETQY
>TRBV12-3/TRBV12-4|TRBJ1-2
ASSLWTGNGYT
>TRBV14|TRBJ2-7
ASSYWGYNEQY
>TRBV11-2|TRBJ2-3
ATGTDTQY
>TRBV11-2|TRBJ2-3
ASSFSAQTGVTDTQY
>TRBV7-6|TRBJ2-1
ASSQLAGVPHEQF
>TRBV7-7|TRBJ2-1
ASTQGLAGYNEQF
>TRBV7-9|TRBJ2-3
ASSYRDPSTDTQY
>TRBV7-6|TRBJ1-1
ASSSPPWNTEAF
>TRBV11-3|TRBJ2-1
ASAPGTRGNEQF
>TRBV11-2|TRBJ1-1
ASSFLLTGTEAF
>TRBV7-9|TRBJ2-7
ASSNRHLYEQY